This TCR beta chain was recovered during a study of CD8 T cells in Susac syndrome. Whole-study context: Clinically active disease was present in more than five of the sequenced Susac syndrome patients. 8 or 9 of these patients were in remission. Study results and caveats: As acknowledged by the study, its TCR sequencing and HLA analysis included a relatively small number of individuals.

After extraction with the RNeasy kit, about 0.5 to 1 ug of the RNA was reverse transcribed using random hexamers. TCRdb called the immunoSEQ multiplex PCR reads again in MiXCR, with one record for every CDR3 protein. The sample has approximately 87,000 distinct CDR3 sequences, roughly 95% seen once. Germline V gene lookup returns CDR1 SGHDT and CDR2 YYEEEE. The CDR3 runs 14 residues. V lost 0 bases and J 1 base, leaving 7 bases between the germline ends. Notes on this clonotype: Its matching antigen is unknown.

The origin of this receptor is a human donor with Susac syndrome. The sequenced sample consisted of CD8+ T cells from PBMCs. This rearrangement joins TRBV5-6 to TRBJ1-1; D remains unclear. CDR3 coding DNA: TGTGCCAGCAGCTTGGGGGCCGGGAACACTGAAGCTTTCTTT. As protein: CASSLGAGNTEAFF.